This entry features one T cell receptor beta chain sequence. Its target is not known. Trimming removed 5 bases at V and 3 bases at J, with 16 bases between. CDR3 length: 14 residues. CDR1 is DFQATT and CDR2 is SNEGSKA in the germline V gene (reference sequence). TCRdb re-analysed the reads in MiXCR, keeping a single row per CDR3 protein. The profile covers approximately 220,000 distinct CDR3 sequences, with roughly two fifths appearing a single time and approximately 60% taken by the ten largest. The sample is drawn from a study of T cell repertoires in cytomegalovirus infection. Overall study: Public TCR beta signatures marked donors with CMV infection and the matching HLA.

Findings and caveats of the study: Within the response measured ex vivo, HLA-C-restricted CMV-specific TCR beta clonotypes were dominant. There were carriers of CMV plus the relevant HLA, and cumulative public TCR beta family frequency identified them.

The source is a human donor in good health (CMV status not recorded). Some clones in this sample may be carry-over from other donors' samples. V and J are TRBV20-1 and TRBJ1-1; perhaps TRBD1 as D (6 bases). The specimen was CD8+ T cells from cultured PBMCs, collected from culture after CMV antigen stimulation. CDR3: CSADTTGLYTEAFF. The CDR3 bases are TGCAGTGCTGATACCACAGGGTTGTACACTGAAGCTTTCTTT.